This is a list of T cell receptor beta chains from one sample in a study of T-cell memory formation after mild COVID-19. A single record per CDR3 protein comes from TCRdb applying MiXCR to the 5' RACE reads. The table lists under 700,000 distinct CDR3 sequences, roughly 22% of them singletons, with about an eighth in the top ten. Sample: PBMCs or a T cell subset sorted from them (not recorded which). These receptors were obtained from an adult woman who had mild COVID-19 (a few samples of this study predate the infection). Cell type and time point are not known. Each CDR3 is given with its conserved first and last residue. A D gene is named only where the DNA matches it firmly. Size is stated for part of the rows, as once, few or many counts, or as a class when the clone is expanded.

d_call | j_call | clone_size | v_call | cdr3_aa | cdr3_nt
TRBD2 | TRBJ2-7 | many | TRBV7-9 | CASRPPGGYEQYF | TGTGCCAGCAGACCTCCGGGAGGCTACGAGCAGTACTTC
- | TRBJ2-7 | - | TRBV30 | CAWNLHAVPSEQYF | TGTGCCTGGAACCTCCACGCCGTACCCTCCGAGCAGTACTTC
TRBD1 | TRBJ2-2 | - | TRBV7-9 | CASSPRILQGSNTGELFF | TGTGCCAGCAGCCCTCGGATTCTACAGGGGTCGAACACCGGGGAGCTGTTTTTT
- | TRBJ1-5 | few | TRBV7-6 | CASSLGQGSGPQHF | TGTGCCAGCAGCTTAGGTCAGGGGAGTGGACCCCAGCATTTT
- | TRBJ2-6 | - | TRBV6-1 | CASSEAASSGANVLTF | TGTGCCAGCAGTGAAGCGGCCAGCTCTGGGGCCAACGTCCTGACTTTC
- | TRBJ2-5 | - | TRBV7-9 | CASEGVYQETQYF | TGTGCCAGTGAAGGGGTATACCAAGAGACCCAGTACTTC
- | TRBJ1-1 | - | TRBV14 | CASSPLGGYTEAFF | TGTGCCAGCAGCCCCCTGGGGGGTTACACTGAAGCTTTCTTT
TRBD2 | TRBJ2-5 | few | TRBV20-1 | CSASLFLAGEETQYF | TGCAGTGCTAGTTTATTCCTAGCGGGGGAAGAGACCCAGTACTTC
- | TRBJ2-5 | few | TRBV6-1 | CASSGGVRRFQETQYF | TGTGCCAGCAGTGGGGGGGTAAGGCGGTTCCAAGAGACCCAGTACTTC
- | TRBJ2-4 | few | TRBV20-1 | CSALRVSAKNIQYF | TGCAGTGCTCTGCGGGTGTCCGCCAAAAACATTCAGTACTTC
- | TRBJ2-1 | - | TRBV23-1 | CAGYYPRSYNEQFF | TGCGCCGGGTACTATCCTCGCTCCTACAATGAGCAGTTCTTC
TRBD2 | TRBJ2-1 | few | TRBV7-9 | CASSHRTSGSSYNEQFF | TGTGCCAGCAGCCATAGGACTAGCGGGAGTTCCTACAATGAGCAGTTCTTC
TRBD2 | TRBJ2-1 | - | TRBV30 | CAWKKSGGVRGEQFF | TGTGCCTGGAAGAAGAGCGGGGGGGTACGAGGTGAGCAGTTCTTC
- | TRBJ2-1 | - | TRBV7-9 | CASSPPGPHSYNEQFF | TGTGCCAGCAGCCCTCCGGGGCCACACTCCTACAATGAGCAGTTCTTC
- | TRBJ1-2 | - | TRBV5-5 | CASSFEGGYGYTF | TGTGCCAGCAGCTTTGAAGGGGGTTATGGCTACACCTTC
- | TRBJ2-7 | - | TRBV7-9 | CASGRGDFGEQYF | TGTGCCAGCGGAAGGGGGGATTTTGGGGAGCAGTACTTC
- | TRBJ2-3 | few | TRBV9 | CASSVLDADTQYF | TGTGCCAGCAGCGTCCTAGACGCAGATACGCAGTATTTT
- | TRBJ2-5 | few | TRBV18 | CASSPRPGQAGETQYF | TGTGCCAGCTCACCGAGGCCCGGACAGGCGGGGGAGACCCAGTACTTC
TRBD1 | TRBJ2-1 | few | TRBV12-3/TRBV12-4 | CASSFSTGYNEQFF | TGTGCCAGCAGTTTCTCGACAGGGTACAATGAGCAGTTCTTC
- | TRBJ2-7 | - | TRBV2 | CASSEVTGLAGNYEQYF | TGTGCCAGCAGTGAAGTTACGGGTTTGGCAGGGAACTACGAGCAGTACTTC
- | TRBJ2-7 | many | TRBV7-2 | CASSPPRDTPYEQYF | TGTGCCAGCAGCCCGCCCCGGGACACCCCCTACGAGCAGTACTTC
- | TRBJ2-2 | - | TRBV5-1 | CASSLAPVANTGELFF | TGCGCCAGCAGCTTGGCTCCAGTCGCGAACACCGGGGAGCTGTTTTTT